Presented here are 20 T cell receptor beta chains from one specimen sequenced in a study of T cell responses to AZD1222 COVID-19 vaccine. Sequencing used immunoSEQ multiplex PCR; TCRdb keeps in-frame clones, though not all of them. The sample yields 100,000 to 140,000 clones, about 89% seen once. Sequences were derived from peripheral blood, sampled 28 days after the second AZD1222 dose. The receptor source for this set is an adult who received the AZD1222 COVID-19 vaccine.

The gene calls are TRBV15 and TRBJ2-5; D call uncertain. Germline V gene lookup returns CDR1 LNHNV and CDR2 YYDKDF (reference sequence). V was trimmed by 0 bases and J by 5 bases, leaving 19 bases between them. This CDR3 has 17 residues. Here the CDR3 reads CATSRDRLGSQVETQYF. The CDR3 DNA sequence: TGTGCCACCAGCAGAGATCGCTTGGGGTCCCAAGTGGAGACCCAGTACTTC.

The chain has TRBV5-1 and TRBJ2-7; 9 positions match TRBD1. The J segment lost 2 bases and the V segment lost 4 bases, leaving 10 bases of the junction unmatched. Germline CDR1 reads SGHRS; CDR2 reads YFSETQ. The CDR3 totals 16 residues. Written as DNA, the CDR3 is TGCGCCAGCAGCCCACGCACCGGGACAGGGCCCTACGAGCAGTACTTC. Its translation is CASSPRTGTGPYEQYF.

The CDR3 sequence: CASSLDRVRQPQHF. CDR3 coding DNA: TGTGCCAGCAGTCTGGACAGGGTAAGGCAGCCCCAGCATTTT. The chain combines TRBV6-5 with TRBJ1-5, with 8 bases lining up with TRBD1. This CDR3 is built from 14 residues. The junction had 7 bases not matched to a gene; V was cut back by 5 bases and J by 7 bases. Germline CDR1 and CDR2: MNHEY and SVGAGI.

This chain joins TRBV7-9 and TRBJ1-5; 7 bases align to TRBD1. J was trimmed by 5 bases and V by 0 bases; bases with no gene match: 4. The germline CDR1 and CDR2 sequences are SEHNR and FQNEAQ (reference sequence). The CDR3 length is 15 residues. The CDR3: CASSLAGGRDQPQHF. The CDR3 nucleotides read TGTGCCAGCAGCTTAGCAGGGGGCCGCGATCAGCCCCAGCATTTT.

The chain is built from TRBV7-6 and TRBJ2-3; 10 bases fit TRBD2. CDR1 is SGHVS, CDR2 FNYEAQ, per germline. The CDR3 spans 17 residues. V trimming: 4 bases; J trimming: 0 bases; junction bases outside the gene matches: 7. The DNA for the CDR3 is TGTGCCAGCAGCTCCCTAACTAGCGGGGCTAGCACAGATACGCAGTATTTT. Its protein is CASSSLTSGASTDTQYF.

The gene calls are TRBV28 and TRBJ1-2; 9 bases match TRBD1. The trim removed 6 bases at V and 3 bases at J, leaving 8 bases unmatched. Germline V CDR1 and CDR2: MDHEN, SYDVKM. The CDR3 loop spans 15 amino acids. The CDR3 protein is CASSVLQGADYGYTF. Written as DNA, the CDR3 is TGTGCCAGCAGCGTACTACAGGGGGCGGACTATGGCTACACCTTC.

The chain is built from TRBV5-1 and TRBJ2-7; D might be TRBD2 (6 bases). The CDR3 contains 14 residues. Trimming took off 2 bases at V and 5 bases at J, with 14 bases between the two ends. Germline CDR1 and CDR2: SGHRS and YFSETQ. The CDR3 spells CASSFAGWADEQYF. The CDR3 bases are TGCGCCAGCAGCTTCGCGGGATGGGCGGACGAGCAGTACTTC.

The chain recombines TRBV3-1 (or the pseudogene TRBV3-2) with TRBJ2-2; 10 bases fit TRBD2. Losses at the gene ends were 0 bases for V and 4 bases for J; bases not matched to a gene: 11. The CDR3 length is 19 residues. The germline CDR1 and CDR2 sequences are LGHDT and YNNKEL (reference sequence). The DNA for the CDR3 is TGTGCCAGCAGCCAAGATCCCCCTAGCGGGAGAAGGAGCACCGGGGAGCTGTTTTTT. Protein product: CASSQDPPSGRRSTGELFF.

The V gene is TRBV7-9, the J gene TRBJ2-5; 14 bases align to TRBD2. The CDR3 has 16 residues. The V and J ends lost 4 bases and 4 bases, in that order; junction bases with no gene match: 5. Germline V gene lookup returns CDR1 SEHNR and CDR2 FQNEAQ (reference sequence). CDR3 sequence: CASSSTSGGAPETQYF. CDR3 nucleotides: TGTGCCAGCAGCTCGACTAGCGGGGGGGCCCCAGAGACCCAGTACTTC.

The rearrangement links TRBV7-9 to TRBJ1-2; D is ambiguous. The CDR3 runs to 12 residues. V gave up 0 bases and J gave up 13 bases, with 12 bases separating them. Per the germline V gene, CDR1 is SEHNR and CDR2 is FQNEAQ (reference sequence). The DNA of the CDR3 is TGTGCCAGCAGCTTAGCGGACTTCCCCGGCACCTTC. Translated, it gives CASSLADFPGTF.

This clone was observed a handful of times. V usage is TRBV6-5 and J usage is TRBJ1-5; 8 bases line up with TRBD1. This CDR3 has 14 amino acids. Germline V gene sequence: CDR1 MNHEY, CDR2 SVGAGI. J gave up 1 base and V 6 bases, and 2 bases lay outside the gene matches. In nucleotides, the CDR3 is TGTGCCAGCAGGGGACAGGCCAGCAATCAGCCCCAGCATTTT. This gives the protein CASRGQASNQPQHF.

The rearrangement links TRBV11-2 to TRBJ2-3; no clear D. Germline loops: CDR1 SGHAT, CDR2 FQNNGV. The CDR3 contains 13 residues. Deletions cut 2 bases from V and 4 bases from J, with 7 bases between. CDR3 bases: TGTGCCAGCAGCTTAAACAGACCAGATACGCAGTATTTT. This sequence encodes CASSLNRPDTQYF.

V gene TRBV7-8 combines with J gene TRBJ1-5; D is ambiguous. V was shortened by 5 bases and J by 0 bases, with 11 bases between the two germline ends. The germline gives CDR1 SGHVS, CDR2 FQNEAQ. The CDR3 has 15 residues. The CDR3 DNA follows: TGTGCCAGCAGCCATATTCGCTATAGCAATCAGCCCCAGCATTTT. Its translation is CASSHIRYSNQPQHF.

The chain employs TRBV18 and TRBJ1-6; no reliable D call. The CDR3 totals 12 residues. Trimming shortened V by 5 bases and J by 13 bases, and 12 bases separated the two germline ends. Germline CDR1 KGHSH, CDR2 LQKENI. Written as DNA, the CDR3 is TGTGCCAGCTCAACGTACGGGTTTCCCCTCCACTTT. It yields the protein CASSTYGFPLHF.

About this clone itself: At one boundary the junction diverges from the germline segment, which might be a read error. The rearrangement joins TRBV11-2 to TRBJ2-7, with 8 nucleotides matching TRBD2. Looked up from germline, CDR1 is SGHAT and CDR2 is FQNNGV. This CDR3 spans 14 amino acids. The CDR3 loop is CASSLDRASGPLDF. CDR3 sequence (DNA): TGTGCCAGCAGCTTAGATCGGGCTAGCGGGCCCCTCGACTTC.

J is TRBJ2-7 and V is TRBV28, with 7 positions matching TRBD2. The trim removed 5 bases at V and 0 bases at J, leaving 10 bases unmatched. CDR1 is MDHEN, CDR2 SYDVKM, per germline. CDR3 size: 16 residues. In nucleotides, the CDR3 is TGTGCCAGCAGTCCTCGGGGGGACCCCTTCTCCTACGAGCAGTACTTC. Protein product: CASSPRGDPFSYEQYF.

This clone has just one count. The genes are TRBV7-6 and TRBJ2-1; no clear D. The CDR3 extends over 13 amino acids. Germline CDR1 reads SGHVS; CDR2 reads FNYEAQ. V lost 7 bases and J lost 6, with 13 bases in between. The CDR3 loop reads CASNSGSSNEQFF. DNA for the CDR3: TGTGCCAGCAATAGTGGCAGTTCCAATGAGCAGTTCTTC.

This chain joins TRBV6-1 and TRBJ2-3, with 8 nucleotides matching TRBD2. Germline V CDR1 and CDR2: MNHNS, SASEGT. Trimming at V came to 1 base and at J to 4 bases, leaving 7 bases not matched to a gene. The CDR3 runs to 16 residues. The CDR3: CASSEVTSGSSDTQYF. CDR3 nucleotides: TGTGCCAGCAGTGAAGTAACTAGCGGTTCCTCAGATACGCAGTATTTT.

The V gene is TRBV3-1 (or the pseudogene TRBV3-2), the J gene TRBJ2-1; 8 bases line up with TRBD1. V lost 7 bases and J lost 6; bases outside the gene matches: 11. The length of the CDR3 is 15 residues. The germline V gene has CDR1 LGHDT and CDR2 YNNKEL (reference sequence). The CDR3 DNA reads as TGTGCCAGCACCCCCTATAGCCAGGGGGCCAATGAGCAGTTCTTC. Its protein product is CASTPYSQGANEQFF.

The CDR3 protein is CAIGERVHNEQFF. The CDR3 coding sequence is TGTGCCATCGGGGAGCGGGTGCACAATGAGCAGTTCTTC. The chain combines TRBV10-3 with TRBJ2-1, with D perhaps matching TRBD2 (6 bases). The CDR3 contains 13 residues. Trimming cost V 8 bases and J 5 bases, with 13 bases left between them. Germline V CDR1 and CDR2: ENHRY, SYGVKD.